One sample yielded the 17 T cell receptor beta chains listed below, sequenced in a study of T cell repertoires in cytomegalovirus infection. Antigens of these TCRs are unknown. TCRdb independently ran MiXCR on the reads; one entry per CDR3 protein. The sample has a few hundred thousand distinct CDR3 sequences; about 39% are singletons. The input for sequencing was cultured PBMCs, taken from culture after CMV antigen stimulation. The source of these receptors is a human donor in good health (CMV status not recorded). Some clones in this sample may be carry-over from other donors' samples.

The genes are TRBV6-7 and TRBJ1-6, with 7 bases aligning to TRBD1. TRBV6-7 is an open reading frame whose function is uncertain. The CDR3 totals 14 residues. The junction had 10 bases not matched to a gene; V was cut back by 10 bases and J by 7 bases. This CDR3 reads CANPRGRRNSPLHF. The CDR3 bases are TGTGCCAACCCTAGGGGGCGGCGAAATTCACCCCTCCACTTT.

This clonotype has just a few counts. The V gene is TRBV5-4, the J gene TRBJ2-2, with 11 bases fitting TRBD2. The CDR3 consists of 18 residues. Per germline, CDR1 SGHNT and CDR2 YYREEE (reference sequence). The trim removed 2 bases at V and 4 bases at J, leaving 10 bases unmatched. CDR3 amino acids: CASSFRLTSGTSTGELFF. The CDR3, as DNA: TGTGCCAGCAGCTTTAGGCTGACTAGCGGGACAAGCACCGGGGAGCTGTTTTTT.

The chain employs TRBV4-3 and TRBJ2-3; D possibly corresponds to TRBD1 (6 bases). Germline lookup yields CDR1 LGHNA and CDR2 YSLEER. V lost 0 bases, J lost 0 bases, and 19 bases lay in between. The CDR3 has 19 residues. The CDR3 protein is CASSQDWDMAPASTDTQYF. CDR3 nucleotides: TGCGCCAGCAGCCAAGATTGGGACATGGCTCCAGCTAGCACAGATACGCAGTATTTT.

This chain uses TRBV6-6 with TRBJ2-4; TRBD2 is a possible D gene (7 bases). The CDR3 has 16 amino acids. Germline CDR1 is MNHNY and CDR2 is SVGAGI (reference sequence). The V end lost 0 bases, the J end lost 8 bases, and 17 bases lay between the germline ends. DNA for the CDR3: TGTGCCAGCAGTTACTCGAAAAGGGAGGGGGAGGACATTCAGTACTTC. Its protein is CASSYSKREGEDIQYF.

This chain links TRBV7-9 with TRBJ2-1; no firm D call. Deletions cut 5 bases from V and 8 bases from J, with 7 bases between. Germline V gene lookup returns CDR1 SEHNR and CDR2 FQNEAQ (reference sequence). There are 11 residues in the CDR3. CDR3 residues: CASSAGDEQFF. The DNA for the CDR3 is TGTGCCAGCAGCGCAGGTGATGAGCAGTTCTTC.

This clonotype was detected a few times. The CDR3 sequence is CASSSSKGDQPDTQYF. CDR3 nucleotides: TGTGCCAGCAGTTCAAGTAAAGGGGATCAACCAGATACGCAGTATTTT. The V gene is TRBV28, the J gene TRBJ2-3; a weak D match, TRBD1 (5 bases). Germline CDR1 reads MDHEN; CDR2 reads SYDVKM. The length of the CDR3 is 16 residues. Trimming removed 4 bases from V and 4 bases from J, with 18 bases in between. Drawing the rest from reference TRBV28 and TRBJ2-3, the complete variable domain is DVKVTQSSRYLVKRTGEKVFLECVQDMDHENMFWYRQDPGLGLRLIYFSYDVKMKEKGDIPEGYSVSREKKERFSLILESASTNQTSMYLCASSSSKGDQPDTQYFGPGTRLTVL.

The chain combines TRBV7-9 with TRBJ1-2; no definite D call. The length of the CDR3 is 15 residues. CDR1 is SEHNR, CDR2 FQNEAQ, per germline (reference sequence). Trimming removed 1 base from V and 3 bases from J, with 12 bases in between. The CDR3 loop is CASSLETGRDYGYTF. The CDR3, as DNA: TGTGCCAGCAGCTTAGAGACGGGTCGCGACTATGGCTACACCTTC.

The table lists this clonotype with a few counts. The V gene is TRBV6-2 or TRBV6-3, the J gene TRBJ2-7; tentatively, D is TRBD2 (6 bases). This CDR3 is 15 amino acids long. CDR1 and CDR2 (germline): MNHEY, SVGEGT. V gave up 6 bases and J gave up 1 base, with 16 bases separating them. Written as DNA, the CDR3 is TGTGCCAGCAGAAGCTGGGGACTCCAGTCCTACGAGCAGTACTTC. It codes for CASRSWGLQSYEQYF.

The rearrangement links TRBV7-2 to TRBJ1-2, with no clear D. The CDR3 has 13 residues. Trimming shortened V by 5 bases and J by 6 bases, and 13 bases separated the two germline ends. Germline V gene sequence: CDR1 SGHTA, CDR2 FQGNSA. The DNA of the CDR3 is TGTGCCAGCAGCGCCCAAAAGGGCGATGGCTACACCTTC. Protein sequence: CASSAQKGDGYTF.

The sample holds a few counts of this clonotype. The CDR3 here is CASSRGSGQGFGNQPQHF. The CDR3 nucleotides read TGTGCCAGCAGCCGGGGGTCCGGACAGGGATTCGGCAATCAGCCCCAGCATTTT. The chain joins TRBV12-3 or TRBV12-4 to TRBJ1-5, with 8 bases matching TRBD1. J lost 2 bases, V lost 6 bases, and 15 bases had no gene match. The CDR3 has 18 residues.

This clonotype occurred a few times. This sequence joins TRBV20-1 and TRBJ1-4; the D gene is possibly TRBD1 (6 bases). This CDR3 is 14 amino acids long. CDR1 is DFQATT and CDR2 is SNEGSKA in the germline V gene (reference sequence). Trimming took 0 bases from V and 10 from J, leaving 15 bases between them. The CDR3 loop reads CSARDLQGTGKLFF. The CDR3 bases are TGCAGTGCTAGAGATTTACAGGGAACTGGAAAACTGTTTTTT.

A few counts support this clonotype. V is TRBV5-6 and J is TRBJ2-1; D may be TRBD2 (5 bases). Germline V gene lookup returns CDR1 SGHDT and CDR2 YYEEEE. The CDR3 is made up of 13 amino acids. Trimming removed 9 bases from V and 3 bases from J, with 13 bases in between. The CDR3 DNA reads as TGTGCCATTTCGCGGGTCGGCTACAATGAGCAGTTCTTC. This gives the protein CAISRVGYNEQFF.

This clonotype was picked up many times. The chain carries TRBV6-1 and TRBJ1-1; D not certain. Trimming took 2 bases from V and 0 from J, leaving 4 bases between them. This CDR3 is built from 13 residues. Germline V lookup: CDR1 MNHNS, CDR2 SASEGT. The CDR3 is CASSEHMNTEAFF. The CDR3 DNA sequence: TGTGCCAGCAGTGAACACATGAACACTGAAGCTTTCTTT.

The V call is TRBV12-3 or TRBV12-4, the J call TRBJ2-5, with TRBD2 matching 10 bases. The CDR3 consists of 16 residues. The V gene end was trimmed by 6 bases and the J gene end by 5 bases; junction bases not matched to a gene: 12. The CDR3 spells CASSYDLAGVVETQYF. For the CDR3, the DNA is TGTGCCAGCAGCTATGATCTAGCGGGAGTCGTGGAGACCCAGTACTTC.

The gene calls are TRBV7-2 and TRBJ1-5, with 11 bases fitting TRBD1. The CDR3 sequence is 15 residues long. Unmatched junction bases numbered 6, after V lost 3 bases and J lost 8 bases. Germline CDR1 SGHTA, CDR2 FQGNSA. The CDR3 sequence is CASSFSGTGGEPQHF. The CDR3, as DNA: TGTGCCAGCAGCTTCTCCGGGACAGGGGGAGAGCCCCAGCATTTT.

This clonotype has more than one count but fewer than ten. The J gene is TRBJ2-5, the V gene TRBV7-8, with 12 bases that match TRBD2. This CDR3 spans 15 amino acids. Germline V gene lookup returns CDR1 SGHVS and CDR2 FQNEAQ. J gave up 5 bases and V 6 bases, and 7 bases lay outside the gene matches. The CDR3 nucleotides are TGTGCCAGCAGACCTGGACTAGCGGGACGGGAGACCCAGTACTTC. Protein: CASRPGLAGRETQYF.

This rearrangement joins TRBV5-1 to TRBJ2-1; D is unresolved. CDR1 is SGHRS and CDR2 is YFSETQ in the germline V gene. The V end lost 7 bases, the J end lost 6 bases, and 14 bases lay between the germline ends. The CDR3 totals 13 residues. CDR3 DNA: TGCGCCAGCGGAGCGACGTTGGGCAATGAGCAGTTCTTC. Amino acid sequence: CASGATLGNEQFF.